This TCR beta chain derives from a study of regulatory T cells in long-lasting Graves disease. Study in general: To qualify as persistent, Graves' disease required over 5 years of antithyroid drugs with positive TSH receptor antibodies. Study-level points and caveats: Lower TCR diversity was seen in persistent Graves' patients than in newly diagnosed ones. Under persistent disease, TRBV28, TRBJ1-2 and TRBJ2-5 were used preferentially.

As to this clonotype: Its antigen is still unknown.

The germline CDR1 and CDR2 sequences are SGDLS and YYNGEE. CDR3 size: 16 residues. With V trimmed by 4 bases and J by 10 bases, 14 bases remained unmatched. Time point reported: persistent/refractory GD, antithyroid drugs over 5 years with positive TRAb. The TCR library was made from RNA extracted from PBMCs. An endocrinology department in Xi'an, China, recruited the patients. Both iRepertoire HTBI primers and Arm-PCR of CDR3 regions were used to build the TCR beta libraries. TCRdb reprocessed the multiplex PCR reads with MiXCR, giving one entry per CDR3 protein. The table includes about 290,000 distinct CDR3 sequences, 22% detected once.

This clonotype was obtained from a female donor with Graves disease. This chain connects TRBV9 to TRBJ2-1, with 10 bases fitting TRBD1. This specimen was peripheral blood mononuclear cells (PBMCs), taken when the disease was refractory, from a patient treated with antithyroid drugs. CDR3 sequence (DNA): TGTGCCAGCAGCAGGTGGGGGACAGGGGATACAGGAGAGCAGTTCTTC. Protein: CASSRWGTGDTGEQFF.